The 2 T cell receptor beta chains below were found in one sample sequenced in a study of Ad26.COV2.S vaccination and SARS-CoV-2 variants. Profiled with immunoSEQ multiplex PCR; TCRdb holds only in-frame clones, not every one. The profile shows 430,000 or so clones, 80% to 95% of them singletons. Treatment meaning: some 20 received Ad26.COV2.S at low or high dose, single or two shots; roughly five received placebo; per-sample allocation not given. Material that was analyzed had been drawn on day 63 after the first vaccine or placebo injection. This material consisted of peripheral blood, taken in a trial of Ad26.COV2.S vaccine versus placebo. The receptor source for this set is a person between 18 and 65 years old who received the Ad26.COV2.S COVID-19 vaccine or a placebo.

V usage is TRBV7-8 and J usage is TRBJ2-7; D is uncertain. The CDR3 has 13 amino acids. V was cut by 3 bases and J by 2 bases, with 8 bases left in between. CDR1 is SGHVS, CDR2 FQNEAQ, per germline. The CDR3: CASSFLSAYEQYF. The CDR3, as DNA: TGTGCCAGCAGCTTTCTTTCGGCCTACGAGCAGTACTTC.

This chain joins TRBV13 and TRBJ2-1; D might be TRBD2 (5 bases). The CDR3 covers 16 residues. V lost 3 bases, J lost 8 bases, and 20 bases lay in between. Germline lookup yields CDR1 PRHDT and CDR2 FYEKMQ (reference sequence). The CDR3 spells CASSLRSRQLRDEQFF. Written as DNA, the CDR3 is TGTGCCAGCAGCTTGAGATCTCGTCAGCTGCGGGATGAGCAGTTCTTC. Together with reference TRBV13 and TRBJ2-1, the CDR3 gives the full variable domain: AAGVIQSPRHLIKEKRETATLKCYPIPRHDTVYWYQQGPGQDPQFLISFYEKMQSDKGSIPDRFSAQQFSDYHSELNMSSLELGDSALYFCASSLRSRQLRDEQFFGPGTRLTVL.